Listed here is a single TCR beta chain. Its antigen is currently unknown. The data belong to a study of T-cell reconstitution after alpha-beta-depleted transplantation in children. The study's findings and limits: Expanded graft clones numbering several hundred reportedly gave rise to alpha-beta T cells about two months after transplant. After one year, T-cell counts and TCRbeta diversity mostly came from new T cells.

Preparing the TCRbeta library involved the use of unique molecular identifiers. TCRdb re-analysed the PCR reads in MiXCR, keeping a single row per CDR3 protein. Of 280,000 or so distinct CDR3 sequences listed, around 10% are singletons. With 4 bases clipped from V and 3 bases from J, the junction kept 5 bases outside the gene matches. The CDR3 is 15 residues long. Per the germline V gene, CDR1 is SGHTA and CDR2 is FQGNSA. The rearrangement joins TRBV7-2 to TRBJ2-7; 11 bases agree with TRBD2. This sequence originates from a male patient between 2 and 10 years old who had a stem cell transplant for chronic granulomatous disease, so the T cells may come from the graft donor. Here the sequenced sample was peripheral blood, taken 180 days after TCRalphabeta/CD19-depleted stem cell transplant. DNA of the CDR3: TGTGCCAGCAGCTCTCTAGCGGGGGGTCTCTACGAGCAGTACTTC. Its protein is CASSSLAGGLYEQYF. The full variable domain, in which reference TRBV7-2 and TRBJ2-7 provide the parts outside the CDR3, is GAGVSQSPSNKVTEKGKDVELRCDPISGHTALYWYRQSLGQGLEFLIYFQGNSAPDKSGLPSDRFSAERTGGSVSTLTIQRTQQEDSAVYLCASSSLAGGLYEQYFGPGTRLTVT.